The 20 T cell receptor beta chains presented below share a single source sample, sequenced in a study of metastatic and nonmetastatic thyroid tumors (dated by TCRdb to 2018 to 2020). None of the patients had been given any treatment before thyroid surgery. Library construction relied on PCR. TCRdb names Illumina HiSeq 4000 as the instrument used. TCRdb ran its own pipeline on the public reads, namely fastp trimming at Q25 and MiXCR clone calling, and kept in-frame beta chains. Recorded for this sample are just over 20,000 clones; around 13% of them occurred a single time. The ten largest account for approximately 24% of the sample. The specimen sequenced was blood. These TCRs come from a female donor with papillary thyroid cancer or a benign thyroid nodule (not recorded which). Some clones in this sample may be carry-over from other donors' samples.

This clone came up many times. The V gene is TRBV7-9, the J gene TRBJ2-3; D is unresolved. This CDR3 spans 14 amino acids. The germline V gene has CDR1 SEHNR and CDR2 FQNEAQ (reference sequence). The V end lost 3 bases, the J end lost 2 bases, and 9 bases lay between the germline ends. The CDR3 DNA is TGTGCCAGCAGCTTTGGCACTCACACAGATACGCAGTATTTT. Its protein product is CASSFGTHTDTQYF.

This clone was observed at least ten times. The chain joins TRBV7-2 to TRBJ1-1; D call uncertain. The V and J ends lost 5 bases and 1 base respectively, with 2 bases between them. The CDR3 runs to 11 residues. Germline V lookup: CDR1 SGHTA, CDR2 FQGNSA. The CDR3 DNA reads TGTGCCAGCAGCCGGAACACTGAAGCTTTCTTT. This encodes CASSRNTEAFF.

Written as DNA, the CDR3 is TGTGCCAGCAGTGAAGCGGCCTACTCCTACGAGCAGTACGTC. Amino acid sequence: CASSEAAYSYEQYV. This chain links TRBV6-1 with TRBJ2-7; D uncertain. The length of the CDR3 is 14 residues. Per germline, CDR1 MNHNS and CDR2 SASEGT. Trimming removed 0 bases from V and 0 bases from J, with 6 bases in between.

This clone was found many times. An end of the junction does not agree with germline; a read error may underlie this. J is TRBJ2-1 and V is TRBV27; 9 nucleotides align to TRBD1. This CDR3 spans 15 amino acids. Germline V gene data show CDR1 as MNHEY and CDR2 as SMNVEV (reference sequence). This CDR3 is CASSKGQGRHNEQSF. The CDR3 DNA reads TGTGCCAGCAGTAAAGGACAGGGGCGACACAATGAGCAGTCCTTC.

This clone was recorded at least ten times. Relative to the germline gene, one junction end is altered; a read error may explain this. CDR3 DNA: TGTGCCAGCCGCGGGAAAAGCTCCTACAATAAGCAGTTCTTC. The encoded protein is CASRGKSSYNKQFF. This chain uses TRBV28 with TRBJ2-1; the D gene is possibly TRBD2 (6 bases). This CDR3 is 14 amino acids long. CDR1 MDHEN and CDR2 SYDVKM come from the germline V gene. The full variable domain, completed using reference TRBV28 and TRBJ2-1, is DVKVTQSSRYLVKRTGEKVFLECVQDMDHENMFWYRQDPGLGLRLIYFSYDVKMKEKGDIPEGYSVSREKKERFSLILESASTNQTSMYLCASRGKSSYNKQFFGPGTRLTVL.

Many counts were recorded for this clone. The chain uses TRBV28 and TRBJ2-3; D unresolved. V lost 4 bases and J lost 1, with 3 bases in between. The CDR3 totals 12 residues. Germline V gene data show CDR1 as MDHEN and CDR2 as SYDVKM. CDR3 in DNA: TGTGCCAGCAGTTCCCGCACAGATACGCAGTATTTT. Protein: CASSSRTDTQYF.

This clone was counted many times. This chain connects TRBV20-1 to TRBJ2-1; possibly TRBD2 for D (5 bases). The V gene lost 5 bases and the J gene lost 8 bases, with 16 bases spanning the gap. Germline loops: CDR1 DFQATT, CDR2 SNEGSKA (reference sequence). The CDR3 runs to 13 residues. In DNA form, the CDR3 reads TGCAGTGCTTACACCGGAAACGGGGATGAGCAGTTCTTC. It yields the protein CSAYTGNGDEQFF.

In this sample, this clone turned up many times. The chain is built from TRBV25-1 and TRBJ2-5, with no clear D. The V and J ends lost 5 bases and 2 bases respectively, with 15 bases between them. Germline values: CDR1 MGHDK, CDR2 SYGVNS. This CDR3 is built from 15 residues. The chain's CDR3 is CASSLDSPHQETQYF. The DNA of the CDR3 is TGTGCCAGCAGTCTAGACTCACCCCATCAAGAGACCCAGTACTTC. The full variable domain, completed using reference TRBV25-1 and TRBJ2-5, is EADIYQTPRYLVIGTGKKITLECSQTMGHDKMYWYQQDPGMELHLIHYSYGVNSTEKGDLSSESTVSRIRTEHFPLTLESARPSHTSQYLCASSLDSPHQETQYFGPGTRLLVL.

This clone was recorded many times. V is TRBV11-2 and J is TRBJ1-2, with D possibly being TRBD1 (5 bases). The germline gives CDR1 SGHAT, CDR2 FQNNGV. Trimming stripped 5 bases from V and 1 base from J, with 17 bases between. The CDR3 has 16 residues. CDR3 sequence reads: CASSRIWDGDNYGYTF. Here the CDR3 DNA reads TGTGCCAGCAGCCGGATCTGGGACGGGGATAACTATGGCTACACCTTC.

This clone showed up many times. This sequence may be a read error, since a much larger clone differs from it by one base. The same CDR3 also results from other DNA sequences found in this sample. The gene calls are TRBV20-1 and TRBJ2-7; 7 bases map to TRBD1. CDR1 and CDR2 from the germline V gene are DFQATT and SNEGSKA (reference sequence). This CDR3 region has 14 residues. V shed 3 bases, J shed 4 bases, and the junction held 9 bases outside the gene matches. The CDR3 region is CSASRRQGPYEQYF. In nucleotides, the CDR3 is TGCAGTGCTAGTCGCCGACAGGGACCTTACGAGCAGTACTTC.

On this clone: At one boundary the junction diverges from the germline segment, which might be a read error. The CDR3 DNA reads TGCAGTGCTAGGCTATCGGGGTGCTACGTGCAGTACTTC. Translated, it gives CSARLSGCYVQYF. The chain combines TRBV20-1 with TRBJ2-7, with a possible D match to TRBD2 (5 bases). Germline CDR1 is DFQATT and CDR2 is SNEGSKA (reference sequence). The CDR3 consists of 13 residues.

Ten or more counts support this clone. The chain joins TRBV5-5 to TRBJ2-7; D tentatively reads TRBD1 or TRBD2 (5 bases each). CDR3 length equals 13 residues. The V gene lost 6 bases and the J gene lost 2 bases, with 12 bases spanning the gap. Germline V gives CDR1 SGHKS, CDR2 YYEKEE (reference sequence). CDR3 nucleotide sequence: TGTGCCAGCACATTGGGACGGACCTACGAGCAGTACTTC. This gives the protein CASTLGRTYEQYF.

This clone was seen many times. The sample carries other DNA sequences with the same CDR3. The chain employs TRBV2 and TRBJ1-1; weak D call: TRBD1 (5 bases). In germline, CDR1 is SNHLY, CDR2 FYNNEI. This CDR3 region has 13 residues. V lost 6 bases and J 1 base, leaving 9 bases between the germline ends. Here the CDR3 reads CASRYQGNTEAFF. The CDR3 DNA follows: TGTGCCAGCAGATATCAGGGGAACACTGAAGCTTTCTTT.

A word on this clone: The CDR3 does not end in the conserved phenylalanine or tryptophan, so this is likely a read error. The chain recombines TRBV20-1 with TRBJ1-2; 12 bases line up with TRBD1. This CDR3 has 17 amino acids. J lost 7 bases, V lost 0 bases, and 12 bases had no gene match. Germline V gene lookup returns CDR1 DFQATT and CDR2 SNEGSKA (reference sequence). CDR3 in amino acids: CSARDSAWGTGGSGYTS. The CDR3 bases are TGCAGTGCTAGAGACTCGGCTTGGGGGACAGGGGGCAGTGGCTACACCTCC.

This clone is classed as medium-sized. One end of the junction fails to match germline, which may point to a read error. The V and J genes are TRBV28 and TRBJ2-1; D is possibly TRBD1 (5 bases). There are 12 residues in the CDR3. CDR1 is MDHEN and CDR2 is SYDVKM in the germline V gene. CDR3: CASSLLQGRSYF. CDR3 DNA sequence: TGTGCCAGCAGTTTACTCCAGGGTCGTTCTTACTTC.

This clone was observed a handful of times. The J gene is TRBJ2-5, the V gene TRBV6-5, with TRBD1 identical over 10 bases. Per the germline V gene, CDR1 is MNHEY and CDR2 is SVGAGI. CDR3 length: 14 residues. The V segment lost 4 bases and the J segment 6 bases; nucleotides outside the gene matches: 5. The CDR3 is CASSLTGGAKTQYF. Written as DNA, the CDR3 is TGTGCCAGCAGTTTGACAGGGGGCGCGAAGACCCAGTACTTC.

By its share, this clone is medium-sized (0.01 to 0.1%). The rearrangement links TRBV27 to TRBJ1-6, with TRBD1 as a possible D gene (5 bases). Trimming took off 2 bases at V and 9 bases at J, with 8 bases between the two ends. The CDR3 is made up of 13 amino acids. The germline CDR1 and CDR2 sequences are MNHEY and SMNVEV (reference sequence). The CDR3 nucleotides are TGTGCCAGCAGTTTAGTTGGGGGTTCACCCCTCCACTTT. Translated: CASSLVGGSPLHF.

This clone was counted at least ten times. V usage is TRBV20-1 and J usage is TRBJ1-4; D may be TRBD1 (6 bases). V was trimmed by 0 bases and J by 2 bases, leaving 10 bases between them. The CDR3 consists of 15 residues. Per the germline V gene, CDR1 is DFQATT and CDR2 is SNEGSKA (reference sequence). The CDR3 DNA reads TGCAGTGCTAGAGATCCGGGGGGCACTAATGAAAAACTGTTTTTT. Translating it yields CSARDPGGTNEKLFF.

This clone was observed a few times. The chain links TRBV6-2 or TRBV6-3 to TRBJ1-5; no clear D gene. V was pared by 2 bases and J by 6 bases, with 14 bases between. Germline V CDR1 and CDR2: MNHEY, SVGEGT. The CDR3 length is 15 residues. CDR3 nucleotides: TGTGCCAGCAGTTACGTCGGGGTCCAGGTTCAGCCCCAGCATTTT. This gives the protein CASSYVGVQVQPQHF.

This clone showed up many times. The J gene is TRBJ1-1, the V gene TRBV6-6, with D perhaps TRBD1 (5 bases). Trimming left V 2 bases short and J 4 bases short, with 8 bases between. Germline CDR1 and CDR2: MNHNY and SVGAGI (reference sequence). The CDR3 has 13 amino acids. As DNA, the CDR3 is TGTGCCAGCAGTTACGCCAGGGTCACTGAAGCTTTCTTT. Protein product: CASSYARVTEAFF.